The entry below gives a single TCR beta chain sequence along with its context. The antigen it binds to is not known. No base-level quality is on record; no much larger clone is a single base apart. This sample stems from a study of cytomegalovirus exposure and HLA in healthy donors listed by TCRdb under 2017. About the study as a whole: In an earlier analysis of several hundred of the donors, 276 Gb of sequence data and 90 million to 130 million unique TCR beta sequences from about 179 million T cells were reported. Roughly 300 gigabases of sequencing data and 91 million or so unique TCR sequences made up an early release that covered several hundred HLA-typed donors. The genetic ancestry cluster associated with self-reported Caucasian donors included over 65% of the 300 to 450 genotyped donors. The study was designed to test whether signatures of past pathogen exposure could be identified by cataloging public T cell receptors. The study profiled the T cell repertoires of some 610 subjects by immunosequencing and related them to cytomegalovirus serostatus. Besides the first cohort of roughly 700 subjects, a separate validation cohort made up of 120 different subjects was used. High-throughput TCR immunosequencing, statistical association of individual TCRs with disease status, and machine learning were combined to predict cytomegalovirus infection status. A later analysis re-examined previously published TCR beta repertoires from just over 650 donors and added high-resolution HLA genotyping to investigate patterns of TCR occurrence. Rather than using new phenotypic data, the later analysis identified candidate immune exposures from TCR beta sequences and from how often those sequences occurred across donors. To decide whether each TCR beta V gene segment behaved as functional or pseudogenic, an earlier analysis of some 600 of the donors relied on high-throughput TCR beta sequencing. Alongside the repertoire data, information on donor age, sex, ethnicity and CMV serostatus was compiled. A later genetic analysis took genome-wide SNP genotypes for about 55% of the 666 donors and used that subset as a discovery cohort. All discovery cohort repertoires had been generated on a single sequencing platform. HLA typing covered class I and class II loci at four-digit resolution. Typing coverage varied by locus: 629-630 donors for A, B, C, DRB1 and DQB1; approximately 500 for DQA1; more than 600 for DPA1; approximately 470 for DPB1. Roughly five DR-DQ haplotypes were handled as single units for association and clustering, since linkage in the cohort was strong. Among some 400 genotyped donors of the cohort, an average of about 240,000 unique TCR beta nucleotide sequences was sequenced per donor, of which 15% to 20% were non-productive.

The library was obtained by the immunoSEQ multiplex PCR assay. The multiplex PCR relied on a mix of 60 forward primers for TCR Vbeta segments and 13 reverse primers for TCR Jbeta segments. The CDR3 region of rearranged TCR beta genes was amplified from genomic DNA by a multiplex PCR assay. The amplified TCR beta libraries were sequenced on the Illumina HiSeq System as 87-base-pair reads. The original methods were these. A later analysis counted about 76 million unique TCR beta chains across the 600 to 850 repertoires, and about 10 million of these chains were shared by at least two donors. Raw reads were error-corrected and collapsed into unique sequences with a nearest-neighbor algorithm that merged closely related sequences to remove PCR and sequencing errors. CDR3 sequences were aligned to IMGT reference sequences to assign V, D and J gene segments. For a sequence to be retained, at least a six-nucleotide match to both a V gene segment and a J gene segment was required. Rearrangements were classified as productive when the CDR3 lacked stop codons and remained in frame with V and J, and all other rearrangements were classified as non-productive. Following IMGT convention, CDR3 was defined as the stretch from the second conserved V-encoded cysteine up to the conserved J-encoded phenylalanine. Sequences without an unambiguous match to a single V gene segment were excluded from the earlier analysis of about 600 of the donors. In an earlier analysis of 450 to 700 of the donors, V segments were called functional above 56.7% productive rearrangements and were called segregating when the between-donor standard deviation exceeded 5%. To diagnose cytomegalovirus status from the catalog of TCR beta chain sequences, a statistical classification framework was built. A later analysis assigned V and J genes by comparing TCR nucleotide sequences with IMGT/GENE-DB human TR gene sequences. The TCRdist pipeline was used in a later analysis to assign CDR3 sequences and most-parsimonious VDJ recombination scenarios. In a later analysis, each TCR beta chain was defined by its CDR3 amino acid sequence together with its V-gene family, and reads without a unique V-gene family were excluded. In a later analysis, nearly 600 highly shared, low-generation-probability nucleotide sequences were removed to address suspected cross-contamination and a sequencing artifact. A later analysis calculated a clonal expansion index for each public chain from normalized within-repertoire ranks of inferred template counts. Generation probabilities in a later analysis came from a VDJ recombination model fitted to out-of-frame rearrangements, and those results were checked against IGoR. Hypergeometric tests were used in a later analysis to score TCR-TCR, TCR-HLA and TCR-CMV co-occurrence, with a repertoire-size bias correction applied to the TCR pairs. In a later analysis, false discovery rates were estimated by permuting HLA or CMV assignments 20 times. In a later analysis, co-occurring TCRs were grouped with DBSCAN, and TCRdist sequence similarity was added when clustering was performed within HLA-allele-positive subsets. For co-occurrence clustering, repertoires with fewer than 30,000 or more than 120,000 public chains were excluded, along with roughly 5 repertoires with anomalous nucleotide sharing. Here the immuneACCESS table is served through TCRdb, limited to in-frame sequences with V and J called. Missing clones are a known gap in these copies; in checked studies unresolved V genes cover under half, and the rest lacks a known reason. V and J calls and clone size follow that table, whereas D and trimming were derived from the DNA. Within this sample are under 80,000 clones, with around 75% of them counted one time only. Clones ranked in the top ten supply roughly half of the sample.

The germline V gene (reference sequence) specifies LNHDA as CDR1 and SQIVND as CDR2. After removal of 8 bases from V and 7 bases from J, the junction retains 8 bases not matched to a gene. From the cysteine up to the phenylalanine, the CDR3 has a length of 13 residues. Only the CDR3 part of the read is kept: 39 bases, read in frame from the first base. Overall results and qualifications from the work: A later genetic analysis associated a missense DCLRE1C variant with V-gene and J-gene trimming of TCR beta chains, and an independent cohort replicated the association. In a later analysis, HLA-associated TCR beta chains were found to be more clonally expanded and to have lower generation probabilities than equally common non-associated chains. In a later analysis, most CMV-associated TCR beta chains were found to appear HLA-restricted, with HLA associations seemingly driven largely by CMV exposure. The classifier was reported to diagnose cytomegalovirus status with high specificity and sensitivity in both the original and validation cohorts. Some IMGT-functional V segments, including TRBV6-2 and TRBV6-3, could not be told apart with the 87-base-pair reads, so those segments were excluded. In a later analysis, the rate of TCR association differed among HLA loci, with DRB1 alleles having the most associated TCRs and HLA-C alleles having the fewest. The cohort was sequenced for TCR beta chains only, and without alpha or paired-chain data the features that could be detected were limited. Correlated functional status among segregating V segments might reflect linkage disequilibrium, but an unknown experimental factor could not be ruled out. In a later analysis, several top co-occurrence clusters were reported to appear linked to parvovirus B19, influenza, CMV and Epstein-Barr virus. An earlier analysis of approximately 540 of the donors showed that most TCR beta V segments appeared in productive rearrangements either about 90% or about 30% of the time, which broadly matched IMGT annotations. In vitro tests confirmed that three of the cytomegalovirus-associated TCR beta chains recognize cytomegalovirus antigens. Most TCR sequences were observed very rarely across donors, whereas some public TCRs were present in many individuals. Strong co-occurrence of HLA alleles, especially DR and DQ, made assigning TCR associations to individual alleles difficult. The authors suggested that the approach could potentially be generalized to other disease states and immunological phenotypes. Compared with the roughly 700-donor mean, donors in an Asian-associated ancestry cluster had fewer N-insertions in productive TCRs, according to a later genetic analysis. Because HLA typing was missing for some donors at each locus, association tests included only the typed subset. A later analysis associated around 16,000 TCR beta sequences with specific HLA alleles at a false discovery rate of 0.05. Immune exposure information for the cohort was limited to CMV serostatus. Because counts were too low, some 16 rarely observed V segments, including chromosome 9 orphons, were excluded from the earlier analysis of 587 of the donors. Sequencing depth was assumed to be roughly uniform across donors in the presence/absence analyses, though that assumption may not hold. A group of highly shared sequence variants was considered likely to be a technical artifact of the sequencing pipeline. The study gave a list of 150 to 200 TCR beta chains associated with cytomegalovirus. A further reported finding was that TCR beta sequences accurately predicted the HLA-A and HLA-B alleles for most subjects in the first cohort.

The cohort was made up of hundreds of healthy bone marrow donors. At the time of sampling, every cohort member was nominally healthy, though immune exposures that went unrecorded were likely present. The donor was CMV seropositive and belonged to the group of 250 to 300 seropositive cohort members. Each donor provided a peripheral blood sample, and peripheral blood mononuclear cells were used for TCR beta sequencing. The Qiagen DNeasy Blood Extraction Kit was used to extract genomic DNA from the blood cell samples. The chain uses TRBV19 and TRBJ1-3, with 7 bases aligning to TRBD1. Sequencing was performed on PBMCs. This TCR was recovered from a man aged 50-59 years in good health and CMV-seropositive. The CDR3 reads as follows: CASRDRSGNTIYF. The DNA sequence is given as TGTGCCAGTCGGGACAGAAGCGGTAACACCATATATTTT. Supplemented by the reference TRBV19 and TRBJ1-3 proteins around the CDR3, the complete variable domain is DGGITQSPKYLFRKEGQNVTLSCEQNLNHDAMYWYRQDPGQGLRLIYYSQIVNDFQKGDIAEGYSVSREKKESFPLTVTSAQKNPTAFYLCASRDRSGNTIYFGEGSWLTVV.